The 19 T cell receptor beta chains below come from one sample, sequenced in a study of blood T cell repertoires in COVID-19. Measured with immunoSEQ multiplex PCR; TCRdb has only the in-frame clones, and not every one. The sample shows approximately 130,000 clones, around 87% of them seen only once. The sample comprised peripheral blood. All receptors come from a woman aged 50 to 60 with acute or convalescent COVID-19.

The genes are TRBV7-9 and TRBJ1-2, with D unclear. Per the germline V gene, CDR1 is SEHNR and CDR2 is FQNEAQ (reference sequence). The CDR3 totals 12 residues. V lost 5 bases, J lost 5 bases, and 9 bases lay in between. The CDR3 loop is CASSPREYGYTF. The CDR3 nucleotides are TGTGCCAGCAGCCCTCGGGAGTATGGCTACACCTTC.

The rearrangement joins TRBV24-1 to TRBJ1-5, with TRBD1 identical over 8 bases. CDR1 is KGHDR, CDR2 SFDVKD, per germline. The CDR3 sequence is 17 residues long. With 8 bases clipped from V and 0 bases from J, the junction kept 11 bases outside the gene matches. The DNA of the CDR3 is TGTGCCACCAACGTCAGGGGGCAAGGTGTTAGCAATCAGCCCCAGCATTTT. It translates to CATNVRGQGVSNQPQHF.

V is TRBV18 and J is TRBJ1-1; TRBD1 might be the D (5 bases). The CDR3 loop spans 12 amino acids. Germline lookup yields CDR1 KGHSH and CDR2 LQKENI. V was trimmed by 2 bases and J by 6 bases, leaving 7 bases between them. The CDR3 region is CASSPGAAEAFF. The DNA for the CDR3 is TGTGCCAGCTCACCAGGGGCCGCTGAAGCTTTCTTT.

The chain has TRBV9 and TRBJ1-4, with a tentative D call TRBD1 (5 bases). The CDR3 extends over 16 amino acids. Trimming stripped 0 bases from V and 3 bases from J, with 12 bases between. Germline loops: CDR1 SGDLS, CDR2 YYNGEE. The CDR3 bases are TGTGCCAGCAGCGTAGGAATAGGGGTCTCTAATGAAAAACTGTTTTTT. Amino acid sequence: CASSVGIGVSNEKLFF.

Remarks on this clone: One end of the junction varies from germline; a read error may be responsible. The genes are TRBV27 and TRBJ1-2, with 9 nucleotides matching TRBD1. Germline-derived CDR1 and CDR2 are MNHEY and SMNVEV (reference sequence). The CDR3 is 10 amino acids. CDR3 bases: TGTGCCAAACTGGGACAGGGCGACTACTTC. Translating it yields CAKLGQGDYF.

The DNA for the CDR3 is TGTGCCTGGACCATACAGGGGGCTGGTAATCAGCCCCAGCATTTT. Residues: CAWTIQGAGNQPQHF. The chain employs TRBV30 and TRBJ1-5, with 9 bases matching TRBD1. The CDR3 contains 15 residues. Germline values: CDR1 GTSNPN, CDR2 SVGIG (reference sequence). V gave up 4 bases and J gave up 4 bases; unmatched junction bases: 8.

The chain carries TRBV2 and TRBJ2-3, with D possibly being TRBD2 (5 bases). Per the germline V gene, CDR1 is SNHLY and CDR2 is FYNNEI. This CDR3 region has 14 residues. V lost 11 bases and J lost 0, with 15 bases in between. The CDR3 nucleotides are TGTGCCGGCCTTCGGGATAGCAGCACAGATACGCAGTATTTT. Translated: CAGLRDSSTDTQYF.

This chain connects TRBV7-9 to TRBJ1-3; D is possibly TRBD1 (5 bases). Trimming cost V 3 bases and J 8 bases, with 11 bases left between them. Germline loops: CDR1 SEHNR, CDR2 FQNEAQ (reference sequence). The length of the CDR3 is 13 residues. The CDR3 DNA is TGTGCCAGCAGCTTGGAGGGAGGGGACACCATATATTTT. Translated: CASSLEGGDTIYF.

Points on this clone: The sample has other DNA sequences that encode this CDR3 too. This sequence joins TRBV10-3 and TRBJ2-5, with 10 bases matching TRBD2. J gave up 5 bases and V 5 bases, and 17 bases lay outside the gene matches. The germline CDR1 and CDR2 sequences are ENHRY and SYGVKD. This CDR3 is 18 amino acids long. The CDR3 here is CAISFGLAGVEAGETQYF. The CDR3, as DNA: TGTGCCATCAGTTTTGGGCTAGCGGGAGTGGAGGCAGGCGAGACCCAGTACTTC.

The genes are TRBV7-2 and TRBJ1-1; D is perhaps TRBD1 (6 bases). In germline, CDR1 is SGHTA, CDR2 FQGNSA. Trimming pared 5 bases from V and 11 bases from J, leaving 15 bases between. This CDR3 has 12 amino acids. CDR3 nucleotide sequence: TGTGCCAGCAGCGCGACAGGCGTCAGGGCTTTCTTT. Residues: CASSATGVRAFF.

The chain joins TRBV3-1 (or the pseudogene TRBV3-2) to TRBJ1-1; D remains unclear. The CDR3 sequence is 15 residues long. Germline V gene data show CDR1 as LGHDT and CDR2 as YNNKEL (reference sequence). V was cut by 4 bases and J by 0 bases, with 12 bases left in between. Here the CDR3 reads CASSRSYRVNTEAFF. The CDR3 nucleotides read TGTGCCAGCAGCCGATCCTATCGGGTGAACACTGAAGCTTTCTTT.

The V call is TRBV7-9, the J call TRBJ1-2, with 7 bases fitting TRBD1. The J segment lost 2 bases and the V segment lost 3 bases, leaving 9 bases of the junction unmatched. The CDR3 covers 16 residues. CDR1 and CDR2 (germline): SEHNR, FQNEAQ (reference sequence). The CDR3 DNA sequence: TGTGCCAGCAGCTTTCCCACCTGGGGACAGAACTATGGCTACACCTTC. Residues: CASSFPTWGQNYGYTF.

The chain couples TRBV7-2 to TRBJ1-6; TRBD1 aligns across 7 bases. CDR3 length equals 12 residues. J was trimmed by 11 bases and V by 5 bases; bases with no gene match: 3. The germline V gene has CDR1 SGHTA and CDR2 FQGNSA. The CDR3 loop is CASSDRVPPLHF. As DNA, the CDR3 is TGTGCCAGCAGCGACAGGGTTCCACCCCTCCACTTT.

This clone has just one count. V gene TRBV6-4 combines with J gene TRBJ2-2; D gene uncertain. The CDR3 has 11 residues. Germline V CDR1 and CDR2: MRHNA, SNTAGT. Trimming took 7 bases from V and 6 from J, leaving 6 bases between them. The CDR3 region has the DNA TGTGCCAGCACCCTCCCCGGGGAGCTGTTTTTT. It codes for CASTLPGELFF.

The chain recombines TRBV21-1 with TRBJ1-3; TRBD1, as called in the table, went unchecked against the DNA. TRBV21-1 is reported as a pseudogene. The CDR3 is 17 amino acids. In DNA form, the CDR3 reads TGTGCCAGCAGCACGAAGGTCCGGGACAGTTCTGGAAACACCATATATTTT. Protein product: CASSTKVRDSSGNTIYF.

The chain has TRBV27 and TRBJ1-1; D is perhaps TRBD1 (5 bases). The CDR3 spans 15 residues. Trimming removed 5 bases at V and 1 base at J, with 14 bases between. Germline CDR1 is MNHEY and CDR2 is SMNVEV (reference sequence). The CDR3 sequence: CASSPFDRQNTEAFF. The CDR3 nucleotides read TGTGCCAGCAGTCCCTTCGACAGACAGAACACTGAAGCTTTCTTT.

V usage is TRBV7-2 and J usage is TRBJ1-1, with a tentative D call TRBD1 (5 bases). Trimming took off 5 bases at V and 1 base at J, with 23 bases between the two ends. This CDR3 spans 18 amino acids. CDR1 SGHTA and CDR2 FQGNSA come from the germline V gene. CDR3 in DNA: TGTGCCAGCAGCATCGGCGGGACTTCTACCTATAAGAACACTGAAGCTTTCTTT. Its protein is CASSIGGTSTYKNTEAFF. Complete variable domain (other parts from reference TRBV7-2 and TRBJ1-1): GAGVSQSPSNKVTEKGKDVELRCDPISGHTALYWYRQSLGQGLEFLIYFQGNSAPDKSGLPSDRFSAERTGGSVSTLTIQRTQQEDSAVYLCASSIGGTSTYKNTEAFFGQGTRLTVV.

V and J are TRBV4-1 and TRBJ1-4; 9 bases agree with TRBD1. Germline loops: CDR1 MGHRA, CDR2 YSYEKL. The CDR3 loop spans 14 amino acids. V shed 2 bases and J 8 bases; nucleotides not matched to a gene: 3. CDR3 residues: CASSQKTGGEKLFF. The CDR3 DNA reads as TGCGCCAGCAGCCAAAAAACAGGGGGCGAAAAACTGTTTTTT.

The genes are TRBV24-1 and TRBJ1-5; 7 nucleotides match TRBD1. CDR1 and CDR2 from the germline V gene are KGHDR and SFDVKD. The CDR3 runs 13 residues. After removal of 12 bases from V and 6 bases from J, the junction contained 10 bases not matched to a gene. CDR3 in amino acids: CAPRQGVGQPQHF. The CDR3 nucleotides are TGTGCCCCTAGACAGGGTGTCGGTCAGCCCCAGCATTTT.